One sample yielded the 8 T cell receptor beta chains listed below, sequenced in a study of blood T cell repertoires in COVID-19 (dated by TCRdb to the early 2020s). Preparation of the library involved the immunoSEQ multiplex PCR assay. Imported from immuneACCESS, the table was reduced by TCRdb to in-frame sequences with V and J called. These copies leave out some clones; in studies compared against another copy, an unresolved V gene accounts for under half, and the cause of the remainder is not known. In this sample the table shows tens of thousands of clones, about 86% of which occur a single time. The top ten hold 22% of the sample. The specimen sequenced was peripheral blood. All receptors derive from a woman aged 80 or over in a cohort sampled during active or convalescent COVID-19.

The chain combines TRBV7-2 with TRBJ2-3; TRBD1 might be the D (5 bases). Trimming left V 5 bases short and J 3 bases short, with 15 bases between. The germline V gene encodes CDR1 SGHTA and CDR2 FQGNSA. The CDR3 has 15 amino acids. The CDR3 DNA reads as TGTGCCAGCAGCCCTGCCCTGGGGCGTACAGATACGCAGTATTTT. This codes for CASSPALGRTDTQYF.

A single count supports this clone. CDR3 DNA: TGTGCCACCAGTGACACGACTTATGGCTACACCTTC. It codes for CATSDTTYGYTF. V gene TRBV24-1 combines with J gene TRBJ1-2; D ambiguous. This CDR3 spans 12 amino acids. Germline V gene sequence: CDR1 KGHDR, CDR2 SFDVKD. V dropped 4 bases and J dropped 5 bases, with 7 bases sitting between them.

V gene TRBV5-1 combines with J gene TRBJ1-5, with 7 bases identical to TRBD1. V lost 0 bases to trimming and J lost 7 bases; unmatched junction nucleotides: 4. This CDR3 spans 14 amino acids. Germline V lookup: CDR1 SGHRS, CDR2 YFSETQ. CDR3 region: CASSLGAGGQPQHF. Written as DNA, the CDR3 is TGCGCCAGCAGCTTGGGGGCAGGGGGGCAGCCCCAGCATTTT.

The V call is TRBV28, the J call TRBJ2-3; TRBD1 might be the D (5 bases). Germline V gives CDR1 MDHEN, CDR2 SYDVKM. Trimming shortened V by 8 bases and J by 2 bases, and 17 bases separated the two germline ends. CDR3 length: 15 amino acids. This CDR3 is CASRPGSGDTDTQYF. In nucleotides, the CDR3 is TGTGCCAGCCGCCCAGGGTCGGGTGACACAGATACGCAGTATTTT.

This clone occurred once. The rearrangement links TRBV12-3 or TRBV12-4 to TRBJ2-1, with TRBD2 matching over 13 bases. The CDR3 totals 13 residues. V gave up 9 bases and J gave up 7 bases; unmatched junction bases: 3. CDR3 sequence: CASWTSGSNEQFF. The CDR3 DNA follows: TGTGCCAGTTGGACTAGCGGGAGTAATGAGCAGTTCTTC.

This clone was counted once. The chain combines TRBV18 with TRBJ2-3; D unresolved. The V and J ends lost 2 bases and 6 bases respectively, with 6 bases between them. Germline V CDR1 and CDR2: KGHSH, LQKENI. This CDR3 region has 12 residues. In DNA, the CDR3 is TGTGCCAGCTCACCATACCAGGATACGCAGTATTTT. This encodes CASSPYQDTQYF.

CDR3 sequence reads: CATSRDNSGRPNEQFF. The CDR3 region has the DNA TGTGCCACCAGCAGAGATAATAGCGGGAGACCCAATGAGCAGTTCTTC. The gene calls are TRBV15 and TRBJ2-1; 9 nucleotides agree with TRBD2. Looked up from germline, CDR1 is LNHNV and CDR2 is YYDKDF (reference sequence). Trimming at V came to 0 bases and at J to 6 bases, leaving 6 bases not matched to a gene. The length of the CDR3 is 16 residues.

This chain connects TRBV3-1 (or the pseudogene TRBV3-2) to TRBJ2-1; no definite D call. V lost 1 base and J 9 bases, leaving 4 bases between the germline ends. The germline gives CDR1 LGHDT, CDR2 YNNKEL (reference sequence). This CDR3 is built from 11 residues. CDR3 sequence reads: CASSQVGEQFF. In nucleotides, the CDR3 is TGTGCCAGCAGCCAAGTCGGTGAGCAGTTCTTC.